A selection of T cell receptor beta chains follows, all from one sample in a study of T cell changes during pregnancy in multiple sclerosis. Some clones are missing from TCRdb's copy, which holds only in-frame ones; the method was immunoSEQ multiplex PCR. The sample has tens of thousands of clones, about nine tenths seen once; the top ten hold approximately 0.47%. This specimen was CD4+ T cells from peripheral blood mononuclear cells, taken in the second trimester of pregnancy. Every receptor here comes from a female donor with multiple sclerosis, enrolled in a pregnancy study. Both conserved end residues are part of each CDR3. The order of the fields is CDR3 DNA, CDR3 protein, clone size, J gene, D gene, V gene. The D gene is left open where the match is weak. A row's size may be missing; if present it is once, few, many or a size class.

DNA: TGCGCCAGCAGCTTGGAAATTCGGGCTGAAGCTTTCTTT; CDR3: CASSLEIRAEAFF; size: NA; J: TRBJ1-1; D: NA; V: TRBV5-1
DNA: TGTGCCAGCAGCTTGTACAGGGGGCAGTTCACCGGGGAGCTGTTTTTT; CDR3: CASSLYRGQFTGELFF; size: NA; J: TRBJ2-2; D: TRBD1; V: TRBV13
DNA: TGTGCCAGTAGCCCTAGCAGGTGGGGAGTCCACGAGCAGTACTTC; CDR3: CASSPSRWGVHEQYF; size: NA; J: TRBJ2-7; D: NA; V: TRBV19
DNA: TGCGCCAGCAGTGAAAAGGTAGCGGAGGGCACAGATACGCAGTATTTT; CDR3: CASSEKVAEGTDTQYF; size: NA; J: TRBJ2-3; D: NA; V: TRBV10-2
DNA: TGTGCCAGCAGTGAAGGACTATTGTACAATGAGCAGTTCTTC; CDR3: CASSEGLLYNEQFF; size: NA; J: TRBJ2-1; D: NA; V: TRBV2
DNA: TGCGCCAGCAGCTTGTTAACGGGAGAGACCCAGTACTTC; CDR3: CASSLLTGETQYF; size: NA; J: TRBJ2-5; D: NA; V: TRBV5-1
DNA: TGTGCCAGCACCCCGCGGGACCAAGAGACCCAGTACTTC; CDR3: CASTPRDQETQYF; size: NA; J: TRBJ2-5; D: NA; V: TRBV6-6
DNA: TGTGCCAGCAGTATATCCGGGACACCGAGCGAGCAGTACTTC; CDR3: CASSISGTPSEQYF; size: NA; J: TRBJ2-7; D: NA; V: TRBV6-6
DNA: TGTGCCAGCAGCTCGGGCGGCGGGAGCCAGCATTTT; CDR3: CASSSGGGSQHF; size: NA; J: TRBJ1-5; D: NA; V: TRBV11-2
DNA: TGTGCCTGGAGTACCACTAGCGGGAGTTACAATGAGCAGTTCTTC; CDR3: CAWSTTSGSYNEQFF; size: NA; J: TRBJ2-1; D: TRBD2; V: TRBV30
DNA: TGTGCCAGCACCCCAACCCCCTCTAGCGGGGGGGCCTACGAGCAGTACTTC; CDR3: CASTPTPSSGGAYEQYF; size: NA; J: TRBJ2-7; D: TRBD2; V: TRBV27
DNA: TGTGCCAGCAGTTTATCCGCCCCACAGGGGCTAGGAAACACCATATATTTT; CDR3: CASSLSAPQGLGNTIYF; size: NA; J: TRBJ1-3; D: TRBD1; V: TRBV27
DNA: TGTGCCAGCTCCCCCCCGAGGACCGGGGAGCTGTTTTTT; CDR3: CASSPPRTGELFF; size: NA; J: TRBJ2-2; D: NA; V: TRBV18
DNA: TGTGCCAGCAGCCGCGGGGGGGAGAACACAGATACGCAGTATTTT; CDR3: CASSRGGENTDTQYF; size: NA; J: TRBJ2-3; D: TRBD2; V: TRBV11-3
DNA: TGCGCCAGCAGCCATTCTGGACAGGGTAAAACTGAAGCTTTCTTT; CDR3: CASSHSGQGKTEAFF; size: NA; J: TRBJ1-1; D: TRBD1; V: TRBV4-3
DNA: TGTGCCAGCTCACCCCAGGGGACTAGCGGGAGAAGGACCGGGGAGCTGTTTTTT; CDR3: CASSPQGTSGRRTGELFF; size: NA; J: TRBJ2-2; D: TRBD2; V: TRBV18
DNA: TGCGCCAGCAGCTTGTTGGGGGGGAGCACTGAAGCTTTCTTT; CDR3: CASSLLGGSTEAFF; size: NA; J: TRBJ1-1; D: NA; V: TRBV5-1
DNA: TGTGCCAGCAGGAGAGCGGGAGGGCCCCAGACCCAGTACTTC; CDR3: CASRRAGGPQTQYF; size: once; J: TRBJ2-5; D: TRBD2; V: TRBV28
DNA: TGTGCCAGCAGCTTGGCACCAGGATCAGGGAACACCATATATTTT; CDR3: CASSLAPGSGNTIYF; size: NA; J: TRBJ1-3; D: NA; V: TRBV5-5
DNA: TGTGCCAGCAGCAGACCGGACAGATCGGGACGATCTAGCAATCAGCCCCAGCATTTT; CDR3: CASSRPDRSGRSSNQPQHF; size: NA; J: TRBJ1-5; D: NA; V: TRBV5-6
DNA: TGCGCCAGCAGCCAATTGGGGACAGTCGAAAAACTGTTTTTT; CDR3: CASSQLGTVEKLFF; size: NA; J: TRBJ1-4; D: TRBD1; V: TRBV4-1
DNA: TGTGCCAGCAGACCCACTAGCGGGGGGTACAATGAGCAGTTCTTC; CDR3: CASRPTSGGYNEQFF; size: NA; J: TRBJ2-1; D: TRBD2; V: TRBV7-3
DNA: TGTGCCAGTCGACAGACGATGAACACTGAAGCTTTCTTT; CDR3: CASRQTMNTEAFF; size: NA; J: TRBJ1-1; D: NA; V: TRBV6-1
DNA: TGCAGCGTTGAAAAACTAGAAATCGCGTATGAGCAGTTCTTC; CDR3: CSVEKLEIAYEQFF; size: NA; J: TRBJ2-1; D: NA; V: TRBV29-1
DNA: TGTGCCAGCAGCTCCAGCGCAGGGGGCGTGGGCTATGGCTACACCTTC; CDR3: CASSSSAGGVGYGYTF; size: NA; J: TRBJ1-2; D: TRBD1; V: TRBV7-8
DNA: TGTGCCTGGAGTGGCGGGGGTGAAAAACTGTTTTTT; CDR3: CAWSGGGEKLFF; size: once; J: TRBJ1-4; D: NA; V: TRBV30
DNA: TGCAGCGTTGTCGGGTCGGCCTACGAGCAGTACTTC; CDR3: CSVVGSAYEQYF; size: NA; J: TRBJ2-7; D: NA; V: TRBV29-1
DNA: TGCAGCGCCGGAAGGGACAGGTTTTATAACTATGGCTACACCTTC; CDR3: CSAGRDRFYNYGYTF; size: NA; J: TRBJ1-2; D: TRBD1; V: TRBV29-1
DNA: TGTGCCAGCAGCCCTCGGGACAGGGTAGAGACCCAGTACTTC; CDR3: CASSPRDRVETQYF; size: NA; J: TRBJ2-5; D: TRBD1; V: TRBV11-3
DNA: TGTGCCAGCTCATCGTACCAAGAGACCCAGTACTTC; CDR3: CASSSYQETQYF; size: NA; J: TRBJ2-5; D: NA; V: TRBV18
DNA: TGTGCCAGCAGCCCTCCAGGGGTTAGCGGGGGGGCCGGGGAGACCCAGTACTTC; CDR3: CASSPPGVSGGAGETQYF; size: NA; J: TRBJ2-5; D: TRBD2; V: TRBV9
DNA: TGTGCCAGCACCCCGGACAGGGGTCAACAGCCCCAGCATTTT; CDR3: CASTPDRGQQPQHF; size: NA; J: TRBJ1-5; D: TRBD1; V: TRBV2
DNA: TGTGCCAGCAGTGAAATGTACAGGCTGCAGTACTTC; CDR3: CASSEMYRLQYF; size: NA; J: TRBJ2-7; D: NA; V: TRBV6-1
DNA: TGTGCCAGCTCACTAAATGGGGCAGGCCGTAGCAATCAGCCCCAGCATTTT; CDR3: CASSLNGAGRSNQPQHF; size: once; J: TRBJ1-5; D: NA; V: TRBV18
DNA: TGTGCCAGCAGCCTGCCCCCTTGGGACAGGGGGGGAGATACGCAGTATTTT; CDR3: CASSLPPWDRGGDTQYF; size: NA; J: TRBJ2-3; D: TRBD1; V: TRBV5-4
DNA: TGTGCCAGCACCCCCTTACAGGGGAATCAGCCCCAGCATTTT; CDR3: CASTPLQGNQPQHF; size: NA; J: TRBJ1-5; D: TRBD1; V: TRBV6-6